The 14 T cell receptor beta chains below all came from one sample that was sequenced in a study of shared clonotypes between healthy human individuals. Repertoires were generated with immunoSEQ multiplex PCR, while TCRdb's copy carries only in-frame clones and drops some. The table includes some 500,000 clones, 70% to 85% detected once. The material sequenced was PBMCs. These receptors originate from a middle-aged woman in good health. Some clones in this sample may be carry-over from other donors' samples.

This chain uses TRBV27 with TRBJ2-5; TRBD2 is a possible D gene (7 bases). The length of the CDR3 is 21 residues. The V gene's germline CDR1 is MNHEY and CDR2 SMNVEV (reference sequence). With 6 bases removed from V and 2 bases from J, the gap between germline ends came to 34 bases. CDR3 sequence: CASRPWVSQGGSNPKQETQYF. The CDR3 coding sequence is TGTGCCAGCAGACCCTGGGTCTCACAGGGAGGGTCGAATCCGAAGCAAGAGACCCAGTACTTC.

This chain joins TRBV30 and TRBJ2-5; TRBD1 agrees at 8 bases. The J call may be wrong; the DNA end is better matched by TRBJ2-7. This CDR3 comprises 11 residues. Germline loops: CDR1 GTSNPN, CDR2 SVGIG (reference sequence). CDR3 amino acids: CAWSTGGEQYF. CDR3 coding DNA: TGTGCCTGGAGTACAGGGGGCGAGCAGTACTTC.

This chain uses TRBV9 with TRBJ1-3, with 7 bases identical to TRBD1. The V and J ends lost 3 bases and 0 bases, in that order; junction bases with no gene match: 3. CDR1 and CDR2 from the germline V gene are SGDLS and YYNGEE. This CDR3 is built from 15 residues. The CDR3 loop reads CASSGRDSSGNTIYF. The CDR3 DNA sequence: TGTGCCAGCAGCGGACGGGACAGCTCTGGAAACACCATATATTTT.

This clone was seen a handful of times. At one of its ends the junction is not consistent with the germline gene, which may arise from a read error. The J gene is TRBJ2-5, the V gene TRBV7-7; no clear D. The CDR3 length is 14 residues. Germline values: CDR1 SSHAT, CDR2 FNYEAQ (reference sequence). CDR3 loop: CASSLSQVRETQYF. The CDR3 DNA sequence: TGTGCTAGCAGCTTAAGTCAAGTTCGGGAGACCCAGTACTTC.

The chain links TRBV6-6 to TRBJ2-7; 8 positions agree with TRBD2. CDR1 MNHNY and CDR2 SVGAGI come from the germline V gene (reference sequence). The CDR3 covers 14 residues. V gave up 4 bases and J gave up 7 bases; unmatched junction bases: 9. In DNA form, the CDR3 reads TGTGCCAGCAGTTCGACCTTACTAGCGGATGAGCAGTACTTC. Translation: CASSSTLLADEQYF.

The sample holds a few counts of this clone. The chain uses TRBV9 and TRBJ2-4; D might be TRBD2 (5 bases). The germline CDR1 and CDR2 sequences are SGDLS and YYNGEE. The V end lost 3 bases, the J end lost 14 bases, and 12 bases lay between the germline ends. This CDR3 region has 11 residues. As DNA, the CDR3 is TGTGCCAGCAGCGGAGGGTCCGGGAAGTACTTC. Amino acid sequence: CASSGGSGKYF.

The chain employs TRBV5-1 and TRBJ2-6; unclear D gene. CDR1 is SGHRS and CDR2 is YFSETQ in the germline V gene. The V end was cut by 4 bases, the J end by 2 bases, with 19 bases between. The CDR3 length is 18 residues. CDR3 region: CASSPGGRQRAGANVLTF. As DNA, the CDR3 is TGCGCCAGCAGCCCGGGCGGCCGACAACGTGCTGGGGCCAACGTCCTGACTTTC.

The CDR3 protein is CASTLLGLYNEQFF. CDR3 DNA sequence: TGTGCCAGCACCCTACTGGGACTCTACAATGAGCAGTTCTTC. The chain is built from TRBV6-6 and TRBJ2-1; D might be TRBD2 (6 bases). This CDR3 region has 14 residues. V was pared by 7 bases and J by 3 bases, with 13 bases between. Germline loops: CDR1 MNHNY, CDR2 SVGAGI (reference sequence).

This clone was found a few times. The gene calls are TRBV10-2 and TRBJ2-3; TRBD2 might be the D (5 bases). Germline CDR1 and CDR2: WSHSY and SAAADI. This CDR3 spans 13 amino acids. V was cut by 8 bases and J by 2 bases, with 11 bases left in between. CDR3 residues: CASEGDYTDTQYF. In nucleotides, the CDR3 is TGCGCCAGCGAGGGCGACTACACAGATACGCAGTATTTT.

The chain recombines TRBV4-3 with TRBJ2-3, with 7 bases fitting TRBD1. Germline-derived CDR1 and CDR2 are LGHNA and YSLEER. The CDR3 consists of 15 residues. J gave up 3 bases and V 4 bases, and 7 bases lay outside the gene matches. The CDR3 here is CASSREYRGTDTQYF. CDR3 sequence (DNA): TGCGCCAGCAGCCGGGAATACAGGGGAACAGATACGCAGTATTTT.

CDR3 sequence: CASSTSGRETGELFF. In nucleotides, the CDR3 is TGTGCCAGCAGTACTAGCGGGAGGGAAACCGGGGAGCTGTTTTTT. V and J are TRBV21-1 and TRBJ2-2; the D segment call TRBD2 is taken from the table without a DNA check. TRBV21-1 is flagged as a pseudogene. The CDR3 covers 15 residues.

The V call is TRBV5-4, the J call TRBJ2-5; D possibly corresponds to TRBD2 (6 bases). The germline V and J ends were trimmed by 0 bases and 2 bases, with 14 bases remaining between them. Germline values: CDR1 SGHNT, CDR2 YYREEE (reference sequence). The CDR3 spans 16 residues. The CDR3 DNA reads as TGTGCCAGCAGCTTGGCCTGGGCACGGGGGCAAGAGACCCAGTACTTC. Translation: CASSLAWARGQETQYF.

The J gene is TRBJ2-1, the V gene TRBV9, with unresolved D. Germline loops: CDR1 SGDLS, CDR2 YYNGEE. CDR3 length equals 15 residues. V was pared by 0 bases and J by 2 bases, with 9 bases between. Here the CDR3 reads CASSVGPGAYNEQFF. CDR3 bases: TGTGCCAGCAGCGTAGGACCGGGCGCCTACAATGAGCAGTTCTTC.

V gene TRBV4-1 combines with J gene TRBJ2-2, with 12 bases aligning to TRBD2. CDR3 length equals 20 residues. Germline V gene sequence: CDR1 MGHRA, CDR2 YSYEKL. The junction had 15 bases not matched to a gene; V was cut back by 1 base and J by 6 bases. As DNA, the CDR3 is TGCGCCAGCAGCCAAGTAGTTTCTAGCGGGAGGGCTCGCGTCCCCGGGGAGCTGTTTTTT. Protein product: CASSQVVSSGRARVPGELFF.